These T cell receptor beta chains were read from a single sample in a study of cytomegalovirus exposure and HLA in healthy donors. Clones were read by immunoSEQ multiplex PCR, and TCRdb kept only the in-frame ones, dropping some. The table lists roughly 160,000 clones, 71% of them singletons, with approximately 3% in the top ten. Sample: PBMCs. The receptor set was obtained from a woman in her twenties or thirties in good health and CMV-seronegative. The CDR3 runs from the conserved cysteine through the conserved F or W. A D gene is named only where the DNA matches it firmly. Rows give clone size only sometimes, using once, few, many, or a class for an expanded clone.

abundance: NA; v_gene: TRBV19; j_gene: TRBJ2-7; d_gene: NA; CDR3nt: TGTGCCAGTAGTAGAGCTAGCTCCTACGAGCAGTACTTC; CDR3aa: CASSRASSYEQYF
abundance: NA; v_gene: TRBV7-9; j_gene: TRBJ1-2; d_gene: NA; CDR3nt: TGTTCCAGCAGCCTCACTGAGGGCTACACCTTC; CDR3aa: CSSSLTEGYTF
abundance: NA; v_gene: TRBV18; j_gene: TRBJ1-1; d_gene: TRBD1; CDR3nt: TGTGCCAGCTCACCAACACCCCGACAGGGGGGTAGCACTGAAGCTTTCTTT; CDR3aa: CASSPTPRQGGSTEAFF
abundance: once; v_gene: TRBV20-1; j_gene: TRBJ2-5; d_gene: TRBD2; CDR3nt: TGCCAGGGAGGGGATGAGACCCAGTACTTC; CDR3aa: CQGGDETQYF
abundance: NA; v_gene: TRBV4-3; j_gene: TRBJ2-2; d_gene: NA; CDR3nt: TGCGCCAGCAGCCAGGAGACTCCAACGAACACCGGGGAGCTGTTTTTT; CDR3aa: CASSQETPTNTGELFF
abundance: few; v_gene: TRBV20-1; j_gene: TRBJ2-7; d_gene: NA; CDR3nt: TGCAGTGCTGATCAGGACGAGCAGTACTTC; CDR3aa: CSADQDEQYF
abundance: NA; v_gene: TRBV6-1; j_gene: TRBJ1-5; d_gene: NA; CDR3nt: TGTGCCAGCAGTGAGGGCAGGTCACAGCCCCAGCATTTT; CDR3aa: CASSEGRSQPQHF
abundance: NA; v_gene: TRBV7-3; j_gene: TRBJ2-2; d_gene: NA; CDR3nt: TGTGCCAGCAGCCCGGACACGAACACCGGGGAGCTGTTTTTT; CDR3aa: CASSPDTNTGELFF
abundance: NA; v_gene: TRBV7-8; j_gene: TRBJ2-1; d_gene: NA; CDR3nt: TGTGCCAGCAGCTTCGGACTTGACTACAATGAGCAGTTCTTC; CDR3aa: CASSFGLDYNEQFF
abundance: few; v_gene: TRBV4-3; j_gene: TRBJ1-6; d_gene: TRBD1; CDR3nt: TGCGCCAGCAGCCAAGACGGGACAGCTTATAATTCACCCCTCCACTTT; CDR3aa: CASSQDGTAYNSPLHF
abundance: few; v_gene: TRBV27; j_gene: TRBJ2-3; d_gene: TRBD2; CDR3nt: TGTGCCAGCAGTTGGACTAGCGGGGTGGCTACGCAGTATTTT; CDR3aa: CASSWTSGVATQYF
abundance: NA; v_gene: TRBV28; j_gene: TRBJ2-1; d_gene: TRBD2; CDR3nt: TGTGCCAGCTCTTCGACTAGCGGTGGCGATGAGCAGTTCTTC; CDR3aa: CASSSTSGGDEQFF
abundance: NA; v_gene: TRBV5-4; j_gene: TRBJ2-7; d_gene: TRBD2; CDR3nt: TGTGCCAGCAGCTCATCCGGGACTAGCGGGGACGAGCAGTACTTC; CDR3aa: CASSSSGTSGDEQYF
abundance: NA; v_gene: TRBV28; j_gene: TRBJ2-7; d_gene: NA; CDR3nt: TGTGCCAGCATTCCCCCGGGACTGGGCGGCGAGCAGTACTTC; CDR3aa: CASIPPGLGGEQYF
abundance: NA; v_gene: TRBV7-9; j_gene: TRBJ2-3; d_gene: NA; CDR3nt: TGTGCCAGCAGCGTGACAGCTAGCACAGATACGCAGTATTTT; CDR3aa: CASSVTASTDTQYF
abundance: NA; v_gene: TRBV30; j_gene: TRBJ1-4; d_gene: TRBD1; CDR3nt: TGTGCCTGGAGCCCGGGACAGGGTGCTAATGAAAAACTGTTTTTT; CDR3aa: CAWSPGQGANEKLFF
abundance: NA; v_gene: TRBV7-9; j_gene: TRBJ2-1; d_gene: NA; CDR3nt: TGTGCCAGCGGATCGGGTGAGCAGTTCTTC; CDR3aa: CASGSGEQFF
abundance: NA; v_gene: TRBV5-4; j_gene: TRBJ2-7; d_gene: NA; CDR3nt: TGTGCCAGCAGGACGGACTACCTGGGGGAGCAGTACTTC; CDR3aa: CASRTDYLGEQYF
abundance: NA; v_gene: TRBV4-3; j_gene: TRBJ2-3; d_gene: TRBD2; CDR3nt: TGCGCCAGCAGCCAAGAGATAGTATTACTAGCGGGAGGCGCAGATACGCAGTATTTT; CDR3aa: CASSQEIVLLAGGADTQYF
abundance: NA; v_gene: TRBV27; j_gene: TRBJ2-7; d_gene: NA; CDR3nt: TGTGCCAGCAGTGGTTACAGGGAAGGGTACGAGCAGTACTTC; CDR3aa: CASSGYREGYEQYF
abundance: NA; v_gene: TRBV7-2; j_gene: TRBJ2-2; d_gene: TRBD1; CDR3nt: TGTGCCAGCAGCTTAGTGGGACAGCCAAACACCGGGGAGCTGTTTTTT; CDR3aa: CASSLVGQPNTGELFF
abundance: NA; v_gene: TRBV19; j_gene: TRBJ2-1; d_gene: NA; CDR3nt: TGTGCCAGTAAAACAATTTACAATGAGCAGTTCTTC; CDR3aa: CASKTIYNEQFF
abundance: NA; v_gene: TRBV5-1; j_gene: TRBJ1-1; d_gene: NA; CDR3nt: TGCGCCAGCAGCGCTCGGCAGGGGATGAACACTGAAGCTTTCTTT; CDR3aa: CASSARQGMNTEAFF
abundance: NA; v_gene: TRBV12-2; j_gene: TRBJ2-1; d_gene: NA; CDR3nt: TGTGCAAGTCGCTTAGTTCCAACGGGGACTGATGAGCAGTTCTTC; CDR3aa: CASRLVPTGTDEQFF
abundance: NA; v_gene: TRBV4-3; j_gene: TRBJ2-3; d_gene: NA; CDR3nt: TGCGCCAGCAGCCAAGTAGGGGCAGATACGCAGTATTTT; CDR3aa: CASSQVGADTQYF
abundance: NA; v_gene: TRBV6-1; j_gene: TRBJ1-5; d_gene: NA; CDR3nt: TGTGCCAGCAGTGAAGGGTTAGGGGGTAATCAGCCCCAGCATTTT; CDR3aa: CASSEGLGGNQPQHF
abundance: NA; v_gene: TRBV29-1; j_gene: TRBJ2-2; d_gene: NA; CDR3nt: TGCAGCGTTGAGGTACAGATGAACACCGGGGAGCTGTTTTTT; CDR3aa: CSVEVQMNTGELFF
abundance: once; v_gene: TRBV19; j_gene: TRBJ2-5; d_gene: TRBD1; CDR3nt: TGTGCCAGTACTTCCGGGACAGGGTTTTCCCGGGAGACCCAGTACTTC; CDR3aa: CASTSGTGFSRETQYF
abundance: few; v_gene: TRBV5-4; j_gene: TRBJ2-7; d_gene: NA; CDR3nt: TGTGCCAGCAGCTTCCATTCCTACGAGCAGTACTTC; CDR3aa: CASSFHSYEQYF
abundance: NA; v_gene: TRBV6-5; j_gene: TRBJ1-5; d_gene: NA; CDR3nt: TGTGCCAGCAGTCCAAGGGACACCAATCAGCCCCAGCATTTT; CDR3aa: CASSPRDTNQPQHF
abundance: NA; v_gene: TRBV6-1; j_gene: TRBJ1-1; d_gene: TRBD1; CDR3nt: TGTGCCAGCACCACGACAGGGTTGGCCACTGAAGCTTTCTTT; CDR3aa: CASTTTGLATEAFF